This TCR beta chain was recovered during a study of cytomegalovirus exposure and HLA in healthy donors. PCR amplification relied on 60 Vbeta primers (plus 13 Jbeta primers). Profiling relied on immunoSEQ multiplex PCR, and the TCRdb table lists in-frame clones only, not all of them. This sample contains 200,000 to 250,000 clones. From germline, CDR1 is GTSNPN and CDR2 SVGIG (reference sequence). With 4 bases clipped from V and 6 bases from J, the junction kept 9 bases outside the gene matches. This CDR3 has 14 residues. The sequence was collected from a woman aged 30 to 39 in good health and CMV-seropositive. Sample: PBMCs. The chain joins TRBV30 to TRBJ2-3; 8 bases line up with TRBD2. CDR3 nucleotides: TGTGCCTGGAACATAGCGGGACTTTTGGATACGCAGTATTTT. Translating it yields CAWNIAGLLDTQYF.